The present TCR beta chain was sequenced within a study of blood T cell repertoires in COVID-19. The wider study: Nucleic acid was either cDNA or gDNA, and it came from T cells, B-cell-depleted T cells, or PBMCs.

In the authors' workflow: Nucleated cell counts were estimated from reference gene primer amplification. Sequenced by immunoSEQ multiplex PCR; TCRdb stores in-frame clones only, minus some. D and trimming were read from the DNA, whereas the V and J calls and clone size are those reported in that table. The table shows roughly 26,000 clones, with approximately 64% occurring only once. Looked up from germline, CDR1 is WNHNN and CDR2 is SYGVQD (reference sequence). The CDR3 consists of 14 residues. J lost 4 bases, V lost 4 bases, and 4 bases had no gene match. Sequenced: peripheral blood. The rearrangement links TRBV10-1 to TRBJ2-3; 8 bases fit TRBD2. The TCR was taken from a man aged 60 to 75 with active or convalescent COVID-19. Here the CDR3 DNA reads TGCGCCAGCAGTGCGGGAGGGCCCGCAGATACGCAGTATTTT. Translation gives CASSAGGPADTQYF.